This paragraph covers one T cell receptor (beta chain) sequence. Unique molecular identifiers tagged individual cDNA molecules. TCRdb used MiXCR to reprocess the 5' RACE reads, holding one entry per CDR3 protein. This table has approximately 50,000 distinct CDR3 sequences, about 9.3% appearing once. The data were obtained in a study of early T cells in non-severe SARS-CoV-2 infection. Overall study: Chains were not paired, and sequencing was done on bulk RNA from unsorted whole blood.

The CDR3 length is 15 residues. V shed 2 bases, J shed 2 bases, and the junction held 3 bases outside the gene matches. Per germline, CDR1 SGHNT and CDR2 YYREEE (reference sequence). This chain uses TRBV5-4 with TRBJ2-1, with TRBD2 matching over 8 bases. What was sequenced was whole blood. The origin of this receptor is an adult who was a healthcare worker with PCR-confirmed SARS-CoV-2 infection or an uninfected control (not recorded which). The CDR3 reads CASSLQREPYNEQFF. CDR3 DNA: TGTGCCAGCAGCTTACAGCGGGAGCCCTACAATGAGCAGTTCTTC.